This is a list of T cell receptor beta chains from one sample in a study of blood T cell repertoires in COVID-19. Clones were read by immunoSEQ multiplex PCR, and TCRdb kept only the in-frame ones, dropping some. The sample records 300,000 to 350,000 clones, 83% being singletons. The sequenced sample consisted of peripheral blood. These receptors were collected from a man aged 25 to 45 with active or convalescent COVID-19. CDR3s include the opening cysteine and the closing phenylalanine or tryptophan. Fields, in order: J gene, D gene, clone size, V gene, CDR3 protein, CDR3 DNA. The D gene is left open where the match is weak. The listing skips clone size in some rows; elsewhere it reads once, few, many or a size class.

j_call: TRBJ2-7; d_call: .; clone_size: .; v_call: TRBV7-2; cdr3_aa: CASSSRLRANEQYF; cdr3_nt: TGTGCCAGCAGCTCCCGATTGAGGGCCAACGAGCAGTACTTC
j_call: TRBJ2-1; d_call: TRBD2; clone_size: .; v_call: TRBV5-4; cdr3_aa: CASSPSGGDFDEQFF; cdr3_nt: TGTGCCAGCAGCCCTAGCGGGGGGGACTTCGATGAGCAGTTCTTC
j_call: TRBJ2-7; d_call: .; clone_size: .; v_call: TRBV7-9; cdr3_aa: CASSLGGQSYEQYF; cdr3_nt: TGTGCCAGCAGCTTAGGTGGACAGAGCTACGAGCAGTACTTC
j_call: TRBJ1-5; d_call: TRBD1; clone_size: .; v_call: TRBV28; cdr3_aa: CASRRTGEQPQHF; cdr3_nt: TGTGCCAGCAGGCGTACAGGGGAACAGCCCCAGCATTTT
j_call: TRBJ2-7; d_call: .; clone_size: .; v_call: TRBV5-8; cdr3_aa: CASSLSGTRSEQYF; cdr3_nt: TGTGCCAGCAGCTTAAGCGGGACACGGTCCGAGCAGTACTTC
j_call: TRBJ2-2; d_call: .; clone_size: few; v_call: TRBV25-1; cdr3_aa: CASSPWGYGELFF; cdr3_nt: TGTGCCAGCAGTCCATGGGGCTACGGGGAGCTGTTTTTT
j_call: TRBJ2-4; d_call: TRBD2; clone_size: few; v_call: TRBV7-9; cdr3_aa: CASSSPGLEKNIQYF; cdr3_nt: TGTGCCAGCAGCTCCCCGGGACTAGAAAAAAACATTCAGTACTTC
j_call: TRBJ2-3; d_call: TRBD2; clone_size: .; v_call: TRBV19; cdr3_aa: CASSQRGSGGQGDTQYF; cdr3_nt: TGTGCCAGTAGTCAACGGGGTAGCGGGGGCCAGGGGGATACGCAGTATTTT
j_call: TRBJ1-4; d_call: .; clone_size: .; v_call: TRBV2; cdr3_aa: CASTTTRLAEKLFF; cdr3_nt: TGTGCCAGCACCACGACTAGGCTTGCTGAAAAACTGTTTTTT
j_call: TRBJ2-4; d_call: .; clone_size: .; v_call: TRBV9; cdr3_aa: CASSVDPVGGSKNIQYF; cdr3_nt: TGTGCCAGCAGCGTAGACCCCGTGGGGGGTAGCAAAAACATTCAGTACTTC
j_call: TRBJ1-5; d_call: .; clone_size: few; v_call: TRBV7-2; cdr3_aa: CASSLAPGQPQHF; cdr3_nt: TGTGCCAGCAGCTTAGCTCCAGGCCAGCCCCAGCATTTT
j_call: TRBJ2-7; d_call: .; clone_size: once; v_call: TRBV6-2/TRBV6-3; cdr3_aa: CASSYGSEQYF; cdr3_nt: TGTGCCAGCAGTTATGGGAGCGAGCAGTACTTC
j_call: TRBJ1-2; d_call: .; clone_size: .; v_call: TRBV9; cdr3_aa: CASSARLPSSHGYTF; cdr3_nt: TGTGCCAGCAGCGCGCGCCTCCCGTCTAGTCATGGCTACACCTTC
j_call: TRBJ2-7; d_call: .; clone_size: .; v_call: TRBV27; cdr3_aa: CASRPDSTYEQYF; cdr3_nt: TGTGCCAGCAGGCCGGACAGTACTTACGAGCAGTACTTC
j_call: TRBJ1-2; d_call: .; clone_size: .; v_call: TRBV12-3/TRBV12-4; cdr3_aa: CASSGHLNYGYTF; cdr3_nt: TGTGCCAGCAGTGGACACCTTAACTATGGCTACACCTTC
j_call: TRBJ2-3; d_call: TRBD2; clone_size: .; v_call: TRBV7-2; cdr3_aa: CASRLRLATSTDTQYF; cdr3_nt: TGTGCCAGCAGGCTTAGACTAGCGACAAGCACAGATACGCAGTATTTT
j_call: TRBJ1-1; d_call: .; clone_size: .; v_call: TRBV11-1; cdr3_aa: CASSSHRVPMNTEAFF; cdr3_nt: TGTGCCAGCAGCTCGCACAGGGTCCCCATGAACACTGAAGCTTTCTTT
j_call: TRBJ2-5; d_call: TRBD1; clone_size: .; v_call: TRBV18; cdr3_aa: CASSPGQGETQYF; cdr3_nt: TGTGCCAGCTCACCCGGACAGGGAGAGACCCAGTACTTC
j_call: TRBJ2-2; d_call: .; clone_size: .; v_call: TRBV18; cdr3_aa: CASSPDRRNTGELFF; cdr3_nt: TGTGCCAGCTCACCCGACAGGCGGAACACCGGGGAGCTGTTTTTT
j_call: TRBJ1-3; d_call: .; clone_size: .; v_call: TRBV11-2; cdr3_aa: CASRFQGNTIYF; cdr3_nt: TGTGCCAGCAGATTTCAGGGAAACACCATATATTTT
j_call: TRBJ1-1; d_call: .; clone_size: .; v_call: TRBV7-9; cdr3_aa: CASSLGPWGGTEAFF; cdr3_nt: TGTGCCAGCAGCTTGGGACCATGGGGGGGCACTGAAGCTTTCTTT
j_call: TRBJ2-5; d_call: .; clone_size: .; v_call: TRBV6-2/TRBV6-3; cdr3_aa: CASSYDGQIQEAQYF; cdr3_nt: TGTGCCAGCAGTTATGACGGACAGATACAAGAGGCCCAGTACTTC
j_call: TRBJ2-2; d_call: TRBD2; clone_size: .; v_call: TRBV12-3/TRBV12-4; cdr3_aa: CASSFGGRGELFF; cdr3_nt: TGTGCCAGCAGTTTTGGCGGGAGGGGGGAGCTGTTTTTT
j_call: TRBJ1-4; d_call: TRBD1; clone_size: .; v_call: TRBV6-5; cdr3_aa: CASSRTTGGNEKLFF; cdr3_nt: TGTGCCAGCAGTAGGACGACAGGGGGGAATGAAAAACTGTTTTTT